These 10 T cell receptor beta chains originate from one sample sequenced in a study of Ad26.COV2.S vaccination and SARS-CoV-2 variants. Indicated treatment: around 19 received Ad26.COV2.S at low or high dose, single or two shots; about 5 received placebo; per-sample allocation not given. Sampling took place 63 days after the first vaccine or placebo injection. Libraries were prepared by immunoSEQ multiplex PCR; TCRdb keeps only in-frame clonotypes and omits some of them. The repertoire includes roughly 350,000 clones, approximately 90% of them detected once, and about 4.6% sits in the top ten. The source was peripheral blood, collected in a trial of Ad26.COV2.S vaccine versus placebo. These receptors came from a person aged 18-65 years who received the Ad26.COV2.S COVID-19 vaccine or a placebo.

The chain has TRBV11-1 and TRBJ1-2; maybe TRBD1 (5 bases). CDR3 length: 12 residues. CDR1 and CDR2 (germline): SGHAT, FQDESV (reference sequence). V lost 6 bases, J lost 2 bases, and 7 bases lay in between. Here the CDR3 DNA reads TGTGCCAGCAGTCGGGACAACTATGGCTACACCTTC. The encoded protein is CASSRDNYGYTF.

This clone was seen a few times. V gene TRBV19 combines with J gene TRBJ2-6; unclear D gene. Germline loops: CDR1 LNHDA, CDR2 SQIVND (reference sequence). V was cut by 3 bases and J by 1 base, with 13 bases left in between. The CDR3 extends over 17 amino acids. In nucleotides, the CDR3 is TGTGCCAGTAGTATCCCCCAGCAGTGGTCTGGGGCCAACGTCCTGACTTTC. Protein sequence: CASSIPQQWSGANVLTF.

V is TRBV4-2 and J is TRBJ2-4; 8 bases fit TRBD2. Germline CDR1 and CDR2: LGHNA and YNFKEQ. With V trimmed by 0 bases and J by 0 bases, 4 bases remained unmatched. The CDR3 sequence is 17 residues long. DNA of the CDR3: TGTGCCAGCAGCCAAGATGGAGCGGGGGTAGCCAAAAACATTCAGTACTTC. This codes for CASSQDGAGVAKNIQYF.

The chain joins TRBV30 to TRBJ1-5; D not resolved. V was trimmed by 2 bases and J by 2 bases, leaving 10 bases between them. Germline loops: CDR1 GTSNPN, CDR2 SVGIG (reference sequence). CDR3 length equals 14 residues. CDR3 region: CAWSKGKGNQPQHF. As DNA, the CDR3 is TGTGCCTGGAGTAAGGGAAAGGGCAATCAGCCCCAGCATTTT.

This chain links TRBV11-1 with TRBJ2-5, with a tentative D call TRBD2 (7 bases). This CDR3 is 14 amino acids long. V shed 5 bases and J shed 3 bases, with 13 bases lying between them. Germline V lookup: CDR1 SGHAT, CDR2 FQDESV (reference sequence). The CDR3 DNA is TGTGCCAGCAGCCCCAGGGAGGGGGAAGAGACCCAGTACTTC. It is translated as CASSPREGEETQYF.

V usage is TRBV2 and J usage is TRBJ1-1; no definite D call. The length of the CDR3 is 13 residues. Trimming took 8 bases from V and 0 from J, leaving 10 bases between them. CDR1 and CDR2 from the germline V gene are SNHLY and FYNNEI. The CDR3 coding sequence is TGTGCCAGCTCCCAGATAATGAACACTGAAGCTTTCTTT. It is translated as CASSQIMNTEAFF.

The CDR3 sequence is CASSYSRGRGFGYTF. In DNA, the CDR3 is TGTGCCAGCAGTTACTCGAGGGGCAGGGGCTTTGGCTACACCTTC. The chain couples TRBV6-2 or TRBV6-3 to TRBJ1-2, with D possibly TRBD1 on 6 matching bases. The CDR3 sequence is 15 residues long. Germline lookup yields CDR1 MNHEY and CDR2 SVGEGT. V was cut by 0 bases and J by 7 bases, with 15 bases left in between.

This chain uses TRBV28 with TRBJ2-7; D ambiguous. Trimming cost V 1 base and J 3 bases, with 1 base left between them. The germline CDR1 and CDR2 sequences are MDHEN and SYDVKM. The CDR3 runs 11 residues. The CDR3 DNA sequence: TGTGCCAGCAGTTTATACTACGAGCAGTACTTC. The encoded protein is CASSLYYEQYF.

This clone was observed once. This chain joins TRBV19 and TRBJ2-2; the D gene is possibly TRBD1 (5 bases). Germline loops: CDR1 LNHDA, CDR2 SQIVND (reference sequence). The CDR3 loop spans 13 amino acids. Trimming pared 7 bases from V and 4 bases from J, leaving 10 bases between. DNA for the CDR3: TGTGCCAGTAAGCCCAGGGTCACCGGGGAGCTGTTTTTT. Translating it yields CASKPRVTGELFF.

V is TRBV5-4 and J is TRBJ1-1; D unresolved. V shed 0 bases and J shed 1 base, with 4 bases lying between them. Germline CDR1 and CDR2: SGHNT and YYREEE (reference sequence). The CDR3 loop spans 13 amino acids. CDR3 sequence (DNA): TGTGCCAGCAGCTTGGCCGCGAACACTGAAGCTTTCTTT. Its translation is CASSLAANTEAFF.